Listed here are 31 T cell receptor beta chains from one sample, sequenced in a study of cytomegalovirus exposure and HLA in healthy donors. PCR was performed using 60 Vbeta and 13 Jbeta primers. Sequencing was performed with immunoSEQ multiplex PCR; in TCRdb, only in-frame clones are kept and a portion is missing. The data show about 110,000 clones, approximately 83% seen once. The sequenced sample was PBMCs. These receptors all come from a woman aged 18-30 years in good health and CMV-seronegative.

The genes are TRBV15 and TRBJ2-2, with 8 bases matching TRBD2. The V gene's germline CDR1 is LNHNV and CDR2 YYDKDF (reference sequence). The CDR3 spans 16 residues. V gave up 0 bases and J gave up 4 bases; unmatched junction bases: 4. CDR3 in DNA: TGTGCCACCAGCAGAGACCAGCGGGAGACCACCGGGGAGCTGTTTTTT. This sequence encodes CATSRDQRETTGELFF.

The rearrangement uses TRBV5-6 and TRBJ2-3, with 10 bases fitting TRBD2. From germline, CDR1 is SGHDT and CDR2 YYEEEE. The CDR3 extends over 16 amino acids. After removal of 2 bases from V and 0 bases from J, the junction contained 3 bases not matched to a gene. Written as DNA, the CDR3 is TGTGCCAGCAGCTTACTAGCGGGGACTAGCACAGATACGCAGTATTTT. Its translation is CASSLLAGTSTDTQYF.

The CDR3 reads CAISEPSIEAYEQYF. The CDR3 nucleotides are TGTGCCATCAGTGAGCCGAGTATAGAGGCCTACGAGCAGTACTTC. This chain uses TRBV10-3 with TRBJ2-7; unclear D gene. This CDR3 spans 15 amino acids. Deletions cut 2 bases from V and 2 bases from J, with 13 bases between. Germline V lookup: CDR1 ENHRY, CDR2 SYGVKD.

The chain couples TRBV12-2 to TRBJ1-2; the DNA was not used to check the table's D call, TRBD1. TRBV12-2 counts as a pseudogene. The CDR3 is made up of 15 amino acids. CDR3 nucleotide sequence: TGTGCAAGTCGCCCCAATGAACAGGGTTACTATGGCTACACCTTC. Translation: CASRPNEQGYYGYTF.

V gene TRBV7-9 combines with J gene TRBJ2-3; TRBD2 matches 7 bases. J was trimmed by 2 bases and V by 7 bases; bases with no gene match: 9. CDR1 is SEHNR, CDR2 FQNEAQ, per germline (reference sequence). CDR3 length equals 15 residues. The CDR3 coding sequence is TGTGCCAGCACGGGGGGACCTCCAATCACAGATACGCAGTATTTT. Translation: CASTGGPPITDTQYF.

The chain is built from TRBV10-3 and TRBJ1-5, with a weak D call TRBD1 (5 bases). The germline V and J ends were trimmed by 4 bases and 4 bases, with 11 bases remaining between them. CDR3 length: 14 residues. From germline, CDR1 is ENHRY and CDR2 SYGVKD. The CDR3 nucleotides are TGTGCCATCAGTGGGCAGGGAGGAAATCAGCCCCAGCATTTT. It encodes CAISGQGGNQPQHF.

V usage is TRBV5-1 and J usage is TRBJ2-1; 7 positions match TRBD2. The CDR3 length is 15 residues. V lost 0 bases and J lost 6; bases outside the gene matches: 6. Germline-derived CDR1 and CDR2 are SGHRS and YFSETQ. CDR3 amino acids: CASSLGSSGTNEQFF. As DNA, the CDR3 is TGCGCCAGCAGCTTGGGGTCCAGCGGGACCAATGAGCAGTTCTTC.

The V and J genes are TRBV29-1 and TRBJ1-1; no clear D gene. Trimming shortened V by 1 base and J by 8 bases, and 8 bases separated the two germline ends. The germline V gene encodes CDR1 SQVTM and CDR2 ANQGSEA. CDR3 size: 11 residues. CDR3: CSVEGHKEAFF. DNA for the CDR3: TGCAGCGTTGAAGGTCACAAGGAAGCTTTCTTT.

A note on this clone: Other DNA sequences of this sample code for an identical CDR3. The chain joins TRBV6-4 to TRBJ2-2, with a tentative D call TRBD1 (6 bases). The V gene lost 0 bases and the J gene lost 3 bases, with 11 bases spanning the gap. CDR1 is MRHNA and CDR2 is SNTAGT in the germline V gene. There are 16 residues in the CDR3. The CDR3 DNA reads TGTGCCAGCAGTGACTCGGTATCAGGGGACACCGGGGAGCTGTTTTTT. As protein: CASSDSVSGDTGELFF.

V usage is TRBV6-5 and J usage is TRBJ1-4; 8 nucleotides align to TRBD1. The CDR3 extends over 16 amino acids. Unmatched junction bases numbered 4, after V lost 4 bases and J lost 0 bases. Germline values: CDR1 MNHEY, CDR2 SVGAGI. The CDR3 DNA sequence: TGTGCCAGCAGTTCGCCACAGGGGGCAACTAATGAAAAACTGTTTTTT. It specifies CASSSPQGATNEKLFF.

The chain combines TRBV10-3 with TRBJ2-1, with 10 bases that match TRBD2. Unmatched junction bases numbered 6, after V lost 1 base and J lost 3 bases. The CDR3 extends over 17 amino acids. Germline V gives CDR1 ENHRY, CDR2 SYGVKD. The CDR3 coding sequence is TGTGCCATCAGTGAGTTGACAGCTAGCGGGGGCTACAATGAGCAGTTCTTC. This encodes CAISELTASGGYNEQFF.

This chain joins TRBV9 and TRBJ1-1, with a tentative D call TRBD1 (6 bases). Germline CDR1 is SGDLS and CDR2 is YYNGEE. The V end was cut by 3 bases, the J end by 0 bases, with 21 bases between. This CDR3 contains 18 residues. The CDR3: CASSAPSTGQLLNTEAFF. CDR3 bases: TGTGCCAGCAGCGCTCCCAGCACAGGGCAACTGTTGAACACTGAAGCTTTCTTT.

This rearrangement joins TRBV11-2 to TRBJ1-5, with D maybe TRBD1 (5 bases). The CDR3 consists of 15 residues. The V and J ends lost 0 bases and 4 bases respectively, with 10 bases between them. Germline CDR1 and CDR2: SGHAT and FQNNGV. For the CDR3, the DNA is TGTGCCAGCAGCTTAGATACGGGGGGAAATCAGCCCCAGCATTTT. It is translated as CASSLDTGGNQPQHF.

The chain has TRBV27 and TRBJ2-7; D perhaps matches TRBD2 (5 bases). Germline V gene lookup returns CDR1 MNHEY and CDR2 SMNVEV (reference sequence). The CDR3 runs to 15 residues. Trimming took 4 bases from V and 3 from J, leaving 16 bases between them. The CDR3 is CASSYSGSPYYEQYF. For the CDR3, the DNA is TGTGCCAGCAGTTATTCGGGATCTCCCTACTACGAGCAGTACTTC.

This clone appeared once. The chain recombines TRBV7-2 with TRBJ2-3; weak D call: TRBD1 (6 bases). V dropped 6 bases and J dropped 3 bases, with 16 bases sitting between them. The CDR3 has 15 amino acids. Germline V gene sequence: CDR1 SGHTA, CDR2 FQGNSA. The CDR3 DNA sequence: TGTGCCAGCAGTCCGTGGGGGCTGAGTACAGATACGCAGTATTTT. The encoded protein is CASSPWGLSTDTQYF.

The CDR3 bases are TGTGCCAGTAGTGCGGGACAGGTGAACACCGGGGAGCTGTTTTTT. Translation: CASSAGQVNTGELFF. This rearrangement joins TRBV19 to TRBJ2-2, with 8 bases that match TRBD1. Unmatched junction bases numbered 3, after V lost 5 bases and J lost 1 base. CDR3 length: 15 amino acids. Germline lookup yields CDR1 LNHDA and CDR2 SQIVND (reference sequence).

For this clone: Different DNA sequences within this sample yield the same CDR3. V is TRBV7-9 and J is TRBJ2-2; 8 bases match TRBD1. CDR3 length: 16 amino acids. V lost 1 base and J lost 3; bases outside the gene matches: 4. CDR1 and CDR2 from the germline V gene are SEHNR and FQNEAQ (reference sequence). The CDR3 coding sequence is TGTGCCAGCAGCTTAGGGACAGGGTTCTACACCGGGGAGCTGTTTTTT. Its translation: CASSLGTGFYTGELFF.

J is TRBJ1-2 and V is TRBV7-2; no definite D call. Germline assignment: CDR1 SGHTA and CDR2 FQGNSA. Trimming stripped 5 bases from V and 4 bases from J, with 11 bases between. The CDR3 contains 13 residues. CDR3 sequence (DNA): TGTGCCAGCAGCCCCGAGGGCGGCTATGGCTACACCTTC. This codes for CASSPEGGYGYTF.

The chain is built from TRBV29-1 and TRBJ2-2; D is possibly TRBD2 (7 bases). Germline CDR1 SQVTM, CDR2 ANQGSEA. The V end was cut by 7 bases, the J end by 5 bases, with 14 bases between. The CDR3 has 13 residues. The CDR3 nucleotides are TGCAGCGCGGGGGGCCTAGGAACCGGGGAGCTGTTTTTT. Protein: CSAGGLGTGELFF.

The chain joins TRBV11-3 to TRBJ1-1, with D maybe TRBD1 (5 bases). The CDR3 consists of 14 residues. Per germline, CDR1 SGHNT and CDR2 YENEEA. V was pared by 5 bases and J by 1 base, with 11 bases between. CDR3 nucleotide sequence: TGTGCCAGCAGCCGCCAGGGAGGGAACACTGAAGCTTTCTTT. Its translation is CASSRQGGNTEAFF.

CDR3 DNA sequence: TGTGCCAGCAGTGGGGACAGCAACTATGGCTACACCTTC. Protein product: CASSGDSNYGYTF. V usage is TRBV6-4 and J usage is TRBJ1-2; 7 bases line up with TRBD1. The CDR3 covers 13 residues. The germline V gene encodes CDR1 MRHNA and CDR2 SNTAGT. Trimming took 4 bases from V and 2 from J; bases not matched to a gene: 1.

The genes are TRBV5-1 and TRBJ2-2, with a tentative D call TRBD2 (5 bases). Germline CDR1 is SGHRS and CDR2 is YFSETQ. The CDR3 spans 14 residues. V shed 0 bases and J shed 6 bases, with 9 bases lying between them. The CDR3 region has the DNA TGCGCCAGCAGCTTGGCCGGGGTTGCCGGGGAGCTGTTTTTT. This encodes CASSLAGVAGELFF.

V and J are TRBV28 and TRBJ1-1, with D possibly matching TRBD1 (5 bases). Per germline, CDR1 MDHEN and CDR2 SYDVKM. V was trimmed by 2 bases and J by 11 bases, leaving 12 bases between them. The CDR3 extends over 12 amino acids. Written as DNA, the CDR3 is TGTGCCAGCAGTTTACAGGGATCCTGGGCTTTCTTT. This sequence encodes CASSLQGSWAFF.

This chain uses TRBV18 with TRBJ1-1, with D possibly TRBD1 on 5 matching bases. The length of the CDR3 is 14 residues. Trimming took off 3 bases at V and 5 bases at J, with 13 bases between the two ends. The V gene's germline CDR1 is KGHSH and CDR2 LQKENI. CDR3: CASSPVGRGTEAFF. The DNA for the CDR3 is TGTGCCAGCTCACCGGTAGGGAGGGGAACTGAAGCTTTCTTT.

This sequence joins TRBV29-1 and TRBJ2-5, with TRBD2 as a possible D gene (7 bases). The CDR3 is made up of 14 amino acids. V was shortened by 2 bases and J by 5 bases, with 15 bases between the two germline ends. The germline gives CDR1 SQVTM, CDR2 ANQGSEA. The CDR3 is CSVEIGGGWETQYF. Here the CDR3 DNA reads TGCAGCGTTGAAATAGGGGGGGGATGGGAGACCCAGTACTTC.

On this clone itself: This sample includes further DNA sequences coding for the same CDR3. The CDR3 DNA is TGCGCCAGCAGCCTAGAGGGCTATGGCTACACCTTC. Translation: CASSLEGYGYTF. The chain couples TRBV5-1 to TRBJ1-2; D ambiguous. This CDR3 is 12 amino acids long. From germline, CDR1 is SGHRS and CDR2 YFSETQ. V was pared by 4 bases and J by 4 bases, with 8 bases between. Drawing the rest from reference TRBV5-1 and TRBJ1-2, the complete variable domain is KAGVTQTPRYLIKTRGQQVTLSCSPISGHRSVSWYQQTPGQGLQFLFEYFSETQRNKGNFPGRFSGRQFSNSRSEMNVSTLELGDSALYLCASSLEGYGYTFGSGTRLTVV.

The rearrangement uses TRBV7-9 and TRBJ1-2; D possibly corresponds to TRBD1 (6 bases). Trimming took 2 bases from V and 2 from J, leaving 12 bases between them. Germline CDR1 reads SEHNR; CDR2 reads FQNEAQ (reference sequence). This CDR3 is built from 15 residues. DNA for the CDR3: TGTGCCAGCAGCTTAATGGGGGCAGACAACTATGGCTACACCTTC. Its translation: CASSLMGADNYGYTF.

V is TRBV5-4 and J is TRBJ2-1, with 7 bases identical to TRBD2. The germline gives CDR1 SGHNT, CDR2 YYREEE (reference sequence). With 0 bases clipped from V and 3 bases from J, the junction kept 3 bases outside the gene matches. CDR3 length: 15 amino acids. The CDR3 protein is CASSLVAGFYNEQFF. The CDR3 DNA reads TGTGCCAGCAGCTTGGTAGCGGGCTTCTACAATGAGCAGTTCTTC.

This chain links TRBV2 with TRBJ2-1; TRBD2 aligns across 9 bases. The germline gives CDR1 SNHLY, CDR2 FYNNEI. Trimming removed 3 bases from V and 8 bases from J; junction bases left unmatched: 8. This CDR3 comprises 15 residues. Here the CDR3 reads CASSEGGRAFHEQFF. The CDR3 nucleotides are TGTGCCAGCAGTGAGGGCGGGAGGGCCTTCCATGAGCAGTTCTTC.

The rearrangement joins TRBV2 to TRBJ1-2; perhaps TRBD1 as D (5 bases). The CDR3 totals 15 residues. Trimming took off 1 base at V and 3 bases at J, with 12 bases between the two ends. Germline CDR1 is SNHLY and CDR2 is FYNNEI. In nucleotides, the CDR3 is TGTGCCAGCAGTGAAGAGGGCAGGGTACACTATGGCTACACCTTC. It yields the protein CASSEEGRVHYGYTF.

The chain carries TRBV11-3 and TRBJ1-6; possibly TRBD1 for D (6 bases). The V gene lost 1 base and the J gene lost 2 bases, with 9 bases spanning the gap. Germline-derived CDR1 and CDR2 are SGHNT and YENEEA. The CDR3 extends over 16 amino acids. The CDR3 protein is CASSLAGATYNSPLHF. In DNA form, the CDR3 reads TGTGCCAGCAGCTTAGCAGGGGCAACCTATAATTCACCCCTCCACTTT.